This T cell receptor (beta chain) was identified in a study of PD-1 blockade in classical Hodgkin lymphoma. Overall study: Patients in the cohort were put on intravenous nivolumab, 3 mg/kg every 2 weeks. General observations from the study: Researchers reported that CD4+ TCR diversity, though not CD8+, rose significantly by C4D1.

This clone came up a few times. Its antigen remains unidentified. V gave up 4 bases and J gave up 6 bases, with 10 bases separating them. CDR1 is SGHNT, CDR2 YYREEE, per germline (reference sequence). The CDR3 has 12 amino acids. Each and every patient relapsed after autologous stem cell transplantation, and patients got differing brentuximab vedotin exposure. TCRdb keeps only in-frame clones here, not all; method: immunoSEQ multiplex PCR. There are roughly 34,000 clones in the sample; just over 75% occur only once, and 16% lies in the top ten. Sequences were derived from peripheral blood mononuclear cells (PBMCs), sampled before the second cycle of nivolumab. The chain carries TRBV5-4 and TRBJ1-2; D call uncertain. This sequence originates from a human donor with classical Hodgkin lymphoma. The DNA for the CDR3 is TGTGCCAGCAGCGGCGGTTACGATGGCTACACCTTC. Translated, it gives CASSGGYDGYTF.